This T cell receptor (beta chain) was captured in a study of T cell changes during pregnancy in multiple sclerosis. V lost 7 bases and J lost 2; bases outside the gene matches: 4. The germline CDR1 and CDR2 sequences are MNHEY and SVGAGI. This CDR3 has 14 residues. Measured with immunoSEQ multiplex PCR; TCRdb has only the in-frame clones, and not every one. The table records some 29,000 clones, roughly 90% of them present only once. The rearrangement uses TRBV6-5 and TRBJ1-1; 10 bases are shared with TRBD1. The sample here was CD4+ T cells from peripheral blood mononuclear cells, taken in the first trimester of pregnancy. The receptor was derived from a female donor in good health, enrolled as a control in a pregnancy study. CDR3 nucleotide sequence: TGTGCCAGCAAACGACAGGGGGCCAACACTGAAGCTTTCTTT. Its translation: CASKRQGANTEAFF.